These 28 T cell receptor beta chains came from one sample sequenced in a study of neurological immune-mediated disorders. TCRdb ran MiXCR on the 5' RACE reads and lists one entry per CDR3 protein. Seen here are 15,000 or so distinct CDR3 sequences, approximately 13% observed once, and the top ten hold approximately 42%. Sequences were obtained from CD8+ T cells from blood. These receptor sequences come from a female donor with HTLV-1-associated myelopathy (HAM/TSP).

This clonotype occurred once. The chain has TRBV20-1 and TRBJ2-1; the D gene is possibly TRBD2 (6 bases). With 2 bases removed from V and 4 bases from J, the gap between germline ends came to 15 bases. The length of the CDR3 is 15 residues. Germline V gene lookup returns CDR1 DFQATT and CDR2 SNEGSKA (reference sequence). CDR3: CSARRSGVIYNEQFF. The CDR3 coding sequence is TGCAGTGCTAGACGATCGGGAGTGATTTACAATGAGCAGTTCTTC.

This clonotype was seen at least ten times. The chain couples TRBV4-3 to TRBJ2-3; 10 bases align to TRBD2. The CDR3 spans 16 residues. J lost 4 bases, V lost 0 bases, and 4 bases had no gene match. The V gene's germline CDR1 is LGHNA and CDR2 YSLEER. The CDR3 region has the DNA TGCGCCAGCAGCCAAGATCCCGGGACTAGCGCAGATACGCAGTATTTT. Translation gives CASSQDPGTSADTQYF.

This clonotype was detected many times. The CDR3 DNA reads as TGTGCCAGCAGCCACGGCGCTGGGGGGAACACTGAAGCTTTCTTT. Its translation is CASSHGAGGNTEAFF. This chain joins TRBV11-2 and TRBJ1-1, with a tentative D call TRBD1 (5 bases). The V end was cut by 5 bases, the J end by 1 base, with 14 bases between. The CDR3 contains 15 residues. Germline lookup yields CDR1 SGHAT and CDR2 FQNNGV. The full variable domain, with the rest looked up from reference TRBV11-2 and TRBJ1-1, is EAGVAQSPRYKIIEKRQSVAFWCNPISGHATLYWYQQILGQGPKLLIQFQNNGVVDDSQLPKDRFSAERLKGVDSTLKIQPAKLEDSAVYLCASSHGAGGNTEAFFGQGTRLTVV.

This clonotype was counted ten times or more. This sequence joins TRBV29-1 and TRBJ2-7; perhaps D is TRBD1 or TRBD2 (5 bases each). CDR1 is SQVTM, CDR2 ANQGSEA, per germline. The V gene lost 5 bases and the J gene lost 3 bases, with 8 bases spanning the gap. This CDR3 region has 11 residues. Here the CDR3 DNA reads TGCAGCGTTAGGGACGGCTACGAGCAGTACTTC. It codes for CSVRDGYEQYF.

Ten or more counts support this clonotype. This chain uses TRBV6-5 with TRBJ2-7; 7 nucleotides align to TRBD1. The CDR3 runs to 15 residues. Trimming cost V 0 bases and J 3 bases; bases outside gene matches: 5. Germline V gene lookup returns CDR1 MNHEY and CDR2 SVGAGI. The CDR3 is CASSYSRDSFYEQYF. The CDR3 DNA reads TGTGCCAGCAGTTACTCAAGGGACAGTTTCTACGAGCAGTACTTC.

This clonotype has a count of ten or more. The V gene is TRBV5-1, the J gene TRBJ1-1, with 10 positions matching TRBD1. CDR1 and CDR2 (germline): SGHRS, YFSETQ. The CDR3 is 14 amino acids. V gave up 4 bases and J gave up 4 bases; unmatched junction bases: 4. Written as DNA, the CDR3 is TGCGCCAGCAGCCCGGGACAGGGGAGCACTGAAGCTTTCTTT. Translation: CASSPGQGSTEAFF.

This clonotype was detected many times. The genes are TRBV29-1 and TRBJ2-2, with 8 nucleotides matching TRBD1. V lost 7 bases to trimming and J lost 7 bases; unmatched junction nucleotides: 2. The CDR3 is 11 residues long. Germline V gene data show CDR1 as SQVTM and CDR2 as ANQGSEA. CDR3 DNA sequence: TGCAGCGGACAGGGGAGCGGGGAGCTGTTTTTT. Translating gives CSGQGSGELFF.

Many counts were recorded for this clonotype. The chain recombines TRBV20-1 with TRBJ2-7; D may match TRBD1 or TRBD2 (5 bases each). Germline-derived CDR1 and CDR2 are DFQATT and SNEGSKA (reference sequence). V was cut by 3 bases and J by 0 bases, with 12 bases left in between. The CDR3 has 14 amino acids. Here the CDR3 DNA reads TGCAGTGCTAGGGGTGGGACGGACTCCTACGAGCAGTACTTC. Translating it yields CSARGGTDSYEQYF.

This clonotype was seen at least ten times. This chain connects TRBV4-1 to TRBJ2-2, with TRBD2 as a possible D gene (5 bases). V dropped 0 bases and J dropped 6 bases, with 11 bases sitting between them. This CDR3 region has 15 residues. Looked up from germline, CDR1 is MGHRA and CDR2 is YSYEKL. CDR3 protein: CASSQEPEVAGELFF. The CDR3 DNA reads TGCGCCAGCAGCCAAGAACCGGAGGTGGCCGGGGAGCTGTTTTTT.

This clonotype was detected many times. The chain links TRBV30 to TRBJ1-6; D is undetermined. Trimming took 4 bases from V and 0 from J, leaving 4 bases between them. The CDR3 covers 13 residues. CDR1 and CDR2 (germline): GTSNPN, SVGIG (reference sequence). CDR3 amino acids: CAWTSSYNSPLHF. The CDR3 DNA is TGTGCCTGGACCAGCTCCTATAATTCACCCCTCCACTTT.

A note on this clonotype: This may come from a read error, since a much larger clone is one base off. In nucleotides, the CDR3 is TGCGCCAGCAGCAAGGGGGGGGCCCACGAGCAGTACTTC. Amino acid sequence: CASSKGGAHEQYF. The chain is built from TRBV5-1 and TRBJ2-7; weak D call: TRBD2 (7 bases). This CDR3 spans 13 amino acids. Germline V gene sequence: CDR1 SGHRS, CDR2 YFSETQ. V shed 4 bases and J shed 5 bases, with 13 bases lying between them.

This clonotype showed up many times. V and J are TRBV11-2 and TRBJ1-1, with D unresolved. CDR3 size: 11 residues. Trimming stripped 1 base from V and 8 bases from J, with 5 bases between. The germline V gene has CDR1 SGHAT and CDR2 FQNNGV. The CDR3 DNA reads TGTGCCAGCAGCTTAGCTTACGAAGCTTTCTTT. Translation: CASSLAYEAFF.

The chain has TRBV19 and TRBJ2-1; 14 positions agree with TRBD2. Trimming took 6 bases from V and 2 from J; bases not matched to a gene: 15. This CDR3 has 20 amino acids. Germline CDR1 is LNHDA and CDR2 is SQIVND (reference sequence). CDR3 region: CASSTPPGTSGGYTYNEQFF. The CDR3 DNA reads TGTGCCAGTAGCACCCCTCCCGGGACTAGCGGGGGTTACACCTACAATGAGCAGTTCTTC.

This clonotype occurred many times. The chain links TRBV10-2 to TRBJ2-1, with 7 nucleotides matching TRBD2. V lost 6 bases and J lost 8; bases outside the gene matches: 10. The length of the CDR3 is 14 residues. CDR1 and CDR2 from the germline V gene are WSHSY and SAAADI. CDR3: CASRGAGWVDEQFF. The CDR3 DNA reads as TGCGCCAGCAGGGGAGCGGGATGGGTAGATGAGCAGTTCTTC.

This clonotype occurred many times. V and J are TRBV7-3 and TRBJ1-1, with D perhaps matching TRBD1 (6 bases). This CDR3 contains 14 residues. The V and J ends lost 5 bases and 4 bases respectively, with 14 bases between them. CDR1 is SGHTA and CDR2 is FQGTGA in the germline V gene. The CDR3 DNA follows: TGTGCCAGCAGCCAACAGGGTTCGGGCACTGAAGCTTTCTTT. As protein: CASSQQGSGTEAFF.

This clonotype has a count of ten or more. This chain links TRBV20-1 with TRBJ2-5; 12 bases align to TRBD2. Per the germline V gene, CDR1 is DFQATT and CDR2 is SNEGSKA (reference sequence). Trimming took 3 bases from V and 2 from J; bases not matched to a gene: 16. The CDR3 extends over 19 amino acids. The CDR3 bases are TGCAGTGCTAGGGACTTTAGGCTAGCGGGGGGGCTGGAGCAAGAGACCCAGTACTTC. This translates into CSARDFRLAGGLEQETQYF.

The table lists this clonotype with a few counts. The V call is TRBV7-8, the J call TRBJ2-7; perhaps TRBD1 as D (6 bases). CDR1 and CDR2 from the germline V gene are SGHVS and FQNEAQ. The V gene lost 5 bases and the J gene lost 7 bases, with 24 bases spanning the gap. The CDR3 extends over 16 amino acids. CDR3 sequence: CASSPRGLGVGGEQYF. CDR3 bases: TGTGCCAGCAGCCCCCGCGGTTTGGGGGTAGGGGGTGAGCAGTACTTC.

The chain combines TRBV4-1 with TRBJ2-7; TRBD1 might be the D (6 bases). The CDR3 loop spans 14 amino acids. Germline-derived CDR1 and CDR2 are MGHRA and YSYEKL. Trimming cost V 1 base and J 6 bases, with 13 bases left between them. This CDR3 is CASSQAGTGSEQYF. The CDR3 DNA sequence: TGCGCCAGCAGCCAAGCGGGAACAGGGTCCGAGCAGTACTTC.

This clonotype was observed at least ten times. The chain combines TRBV18 with TRBJ1-1; D unresolved. Germline CDR1 and CDR2: KGHSH and LQKENI. V was shortened by 0 bases and J by 8 bases, with 7 bases between the two germline ends. This CDR3 contains 12 residues. The CDR3 DNA reads TGTGCCAGCTCACCACCTTGGTCCGAAGCTTTCTTT. Translated, it gives CASSPPWSEAFF.

This clonotype came up many times. This chain joins TRBV6-5 and TRBJ1-3; unclear D gene. Germline CDR1 MNHEY, CDR2 SVGAGI. This CDR3 is built from 15 residues. V shed 3 bases and J shed 0 bases, with 9 bases lying between them. DNA for the CDR3: TGTGCCAGCAGTTATGGCAGCCCCTCTGGAAACACCATATATTTT. It specifies CASSYGSPSGNTIYF.

In its sample, this clonotype was seen many times. CDR3 protein: CSARSQGSNQPQHF. In nucleotides, the CDR3 is TGCAGTGCTAGATCACAGGGCAGCAATCAGCCCCAGCATTTT. The gene calls are TRBV20-1 and TRBJ1-5, with D maybe TRBD1 (6 bases). The CDR3 extends over 14 amino acids. Per germline, CDR1 DFQATT and CDR2 SNEGSKA (reference sequence). With 2 bases removed from V and 1 base from J, the gap between germline ends came to 9 bases.

The table lists this clonotype with many counts. This sequence joins TRBV5-1 and TRBJ2-7, with 7 bases matching TRBD1. The V gene's germline CDR1 is SGHRS and CDR2 YFSETQ. The junction had 2 bases not matched to a gene; V was cut back by 2 bases and J by 0 bases. The CDR3 covers 14 residues. CDR3 amino acids: CASSFRTGSYEQYF. The CDR3 nucleotides are TGCGCCAGCAGCTTCAGGACAGGCTCCTACGAGCAGTACTTC.

This clonotype was seen ten or more times. The J gene is TRBJ2-7, the V gene TRBV10-3; a possible D gene is TRBD2 (6 bases). V lost 11 bases and J lost 2, with 16 bases in between. Looked up from germline, CDR1 is ENHRY and CDR2 is SYGVKD. This CDR3 has 13 amino acids. The CDR3 region is CAGGSGSTYEQYF. CDR3 bases: TGTGCCGGGGGAAGCGGGTCCACCTACGAGCAGTACTTC.

The chain has TRBV28 and TRBJ2-7; D is unclear. CDR1 MDHEN and CDR2 SYDVKM come from the germline V gene. The CDR3 consists of 17 residues. Trimming removed 5 bases from V and 2 bases from J, with 22 bases in between. The CDR3, as DNA: TGTGCCAGCAGTCCACACCCTCTGGACGGGTATCCCTACGAGCAGTACTTC. This encodes CASSPHPLDGYPYEQYF.

This clonotype was observed at least ten times. The chain links TRBV7-9 to TRBJ2-2; D ambiguous. Germline-derived CDR1 and CDR2 are SEHNR and FQNEAQ (reference sequence). Trimming took 5 bases from V and 2 from J, leaving 9 bases between them. The CDR3 is 14 residues long. CDR3 region: CASSPPTNTGELFF. Written as DNA, the CDR3 is TGTGCCAGCAGCCCCCCCACAAACACCGGGGAGCTGTTTTTT. The full variable domain, with the rest looked up from reference TRBV7-9 and TRBJ2-2, is DTGVSQNPRHKITKRGQNVTFRCDPISEHNRLYWYRQTLGQGPEFLTYFQNEAQLEKSRLLSDRFSAERPKGSFSTLEIQRTEQGDSAMYLCASSPPTNTGELFFGEGSRLTVL.

This clonotype was seen ten or more times. V is TRBV9 and J is TRBJ2-1; 7 positions match TRBD2. The junction had 10 bases not matched to a gene; V was cut back by 4 bases and J by 0 bases. The germline CDR1 and CDR2 sequences are SGDLS and YYNGEE. The CDR3 loop spans 17 amino acids. The CDR3 DNA reads as TGTGCCAGCAGCCCATCGGGGGGAGGGAGCTCCTACAATGAGCAGTTCTTC. This sequence encodes CASSPSGGGSSYNEQFF.

At least ten counts were recorded for this clonotype. The chain has TRBV7-6 and TRBJ2-2; no reliable D call. Germline CDR1 reads SGHVS; CDR2 reads FNYEAQ. V was pared by 5 bases and J by 1 base, with 14 bases between. The CDR3 sequence is 16 residues long. CDR3: CASSPQTALNTGELFF. The CDR3 coding sequence is TGTGCCAGCAGCCCACAAACAGCTCTGAACACCGGGGAGCTGTTTTTT.

At least ten counts were recorded for this clonotype. The chain is built from TRBV4-3 and TRBJ2-7; D is ambiguous. CDR3 length equals 15 residues. The V and J ends lost 4 bases and 4 bases respectively, with 17 bases between them. In germline, CDR1 is LGHNA, CDR2 YSLEER. The CDR3 DNA is TGCGCCAGCAGCCCGTCTCCCTCCCGCGGATACGAGCAGTACTTC. Protein sequence: CASSPSPSRGYEQYF.